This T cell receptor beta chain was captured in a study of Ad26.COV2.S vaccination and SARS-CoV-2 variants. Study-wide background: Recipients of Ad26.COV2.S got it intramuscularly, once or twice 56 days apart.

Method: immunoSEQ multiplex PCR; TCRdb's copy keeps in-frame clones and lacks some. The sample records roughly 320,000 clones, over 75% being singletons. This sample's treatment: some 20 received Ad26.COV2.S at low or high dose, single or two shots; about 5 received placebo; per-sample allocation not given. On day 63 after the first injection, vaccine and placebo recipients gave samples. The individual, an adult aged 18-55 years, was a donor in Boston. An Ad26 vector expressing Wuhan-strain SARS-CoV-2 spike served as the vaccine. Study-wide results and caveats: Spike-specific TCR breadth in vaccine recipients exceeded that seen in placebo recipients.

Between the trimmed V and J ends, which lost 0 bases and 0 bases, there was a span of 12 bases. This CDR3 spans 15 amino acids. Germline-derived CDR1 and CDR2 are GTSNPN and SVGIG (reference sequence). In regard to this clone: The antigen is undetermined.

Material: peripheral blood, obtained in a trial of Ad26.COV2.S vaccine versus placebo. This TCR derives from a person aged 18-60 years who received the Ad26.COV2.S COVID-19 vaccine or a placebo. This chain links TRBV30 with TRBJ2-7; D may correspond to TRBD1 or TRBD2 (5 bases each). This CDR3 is CAWSVGWGTSYEQYF. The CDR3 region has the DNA TGTGCCTGGAGTGTCGGGTGGGGGACCTCCTACGAGCAGTACTTC.